The clone carrying this T cell receptor beta chain appeared many times. Its antigen is undetermined. This entry comes from a study of identical twins. There are 17 residues in the CDR3. Trimming pared 0 bases from V and 0 bases from J, leaving 16 bases between. Per germline, CDR1 DFQATT and CDR2 SNEGSKA (reference sequence). TCRdb reprocessed the 5' RACE reads via MiXCR and lists one record per CDR3 protein. Found here are 570,000 or so distinct CDR3 sequences, over 8.5% of them singletons; the top ten hold 2.5% to 3.5%. The study, taken as a whole, reports: Cord blood's abundant beta clonotypes had fewer insertions, unlike memory repertoires.

These data also formed part of another study, on yellow fever vaccine responses in identical twins.

Sample: PBMCs. The receptor was isolated from a woman between 18 and 30 years old in good health. The genes are TRBV20-1 and TRBJ2-3; D call uncertain. The CDR3 DNA reads TGCAGTGCTAGAGATCGGCTCCCGCTCACTAGCACAGATACGCAGTATTTT. It codes for CSARDRLPLTSTDTQYF.